The 8 T cell receptor beta chains in this list originate from one sample, sequenced in a study of identical twins. TCRdb itself ran the 5' RACE reads through MiXCR, one entry per CDR3 protein. The sample lists about 450,000 distinct CDR3 sequences, less than 20% occurring once. The sequenced material came from naive T cells sorted from blood. The receptors were sampled from a man in his forties or fifties in good health.

This chain uses TRBV7-8 with TRBJ2-7; D is tentatively TRBD1 or TRBD2 (6 bases each). The CDR3 covers 12 residues. V was cut by 8 bases and J by 1 base, with 9 bases left in between. Per germline, CDR1 SGHVS and CDR2 FQNEAQ. The CDR3 reads CASGGTSYEQYF. Written as DNA, the CDR3 is TGTGCCAGCGGGGGGACATCCTACGAGCAGTACTTC. Filled out from reference TRBV7-8 and TRBJ2-7, the complete variable domain reads GAGVSQSPRYKVAKRGQDVALRCDPISGHVSLFWYQQALGQGPEFLTYFQNEAQLDKSGLPSDRFFAERPEGSVSTLKIQRTQQEDSAVYLCASGGTSYEQYFGPGTRLTVT.

This clonotype was observed at least ten times. The chain combines TRBV29-1 with TRBJ2-5; D is perhaps TRBD1 (6 bases). Looked up from germline, CDR1 is SQVTM and CDR2 is ANQGSEA. Trimming left V 2 bases short and J 4 bases short, with 11 bases between. CDR3 size: 13 residues. Here the CDR3 reads CSVERTAPETQYF. CDR3 DNA sequence: TGCAGCGTTGAAAGGACAGCCCCAGAGACCCAGTACTTC.

V is TRBV15 and J is TRBJ1-3; 8 nucleotides agree with TRBD1. The germline V gene has CDR1 LNHNV and CDR2 YYDKDF (reference sequence). The CDR3 covers 14 residues. V shed 5 bases and J 2 bases; nucleotides not matched to a gene: 2. CDR3 sequence: CATSADRAGNTIYF. The CDR3 coding sequence is TGTGCCACCAGCGCGGACAGGGCTGGAAACACCATATATTTT.

The table lists this clonotype with a count of one. The chain employs TRBV5-1 and TRBJ2-3, with 10 bases fitting TRBD2. With V trimmed by 4 bases and J by 0 bases, 5 bases remained unmatched. The CDR3 totals 16 residues. Germline loops: CDR1 SGHRS, CDR2 YFSETQ. CDR3 sequence (DNA): TGCGCCAGCAGCCTCGGACTAGCGGTTAGCACAGATACGCAGTATTTT. This sequence encodes CASSLGLAVSTDTQYF.

This clonotype was counted a few times. The rearrangement links TRBV4-3 to TRBJ2-3, with 8 nucleotides matching TRBD1. V gave up 2 bases and J gave up 0 bases; unmatched junction bases: 1. CDR1 and CDR2 (germline): LGHNA, YSLEER. The CDR3 contains 15 residues. The DNA for the CDR3 is TGCGCCAGCAGCCAATGGGACAGGAGCACAGATACGCAGTATTTT. Protein sequence: CASSQWDRSTDTQYF.

This chain links TRBV7-9 with TRBJ1-2; D is perhaps TRBD1 (5 bases). The CDR3 is 12 residues long. CDR1 is SEHNR and CDR2 is FQNEAQ in the germline V gene (reference sequence). V was cut by 4 bases and J by 8 bases, with 11 bases left in between. CDR3 amino acids: CASSSGTDGYTF. Written as DNA, the CDR3 is TGTGCCAGCAGCTCCGGGACTGACGGCTACACCTTC.

The table lists this clonotype with a few counts. V usage is TRBV20-1 and J usage is TRBJ2-5, with 13 bases matching TRBD2. This CDR3 contains 16 residues. The germline gives CDR1 DFQATT, CDR2 SNEGSKA (reference sequence). J was trimmed by 5 bases and V by 5 bases; bases with no gene match: 11. The CDR3 loop is CSALGLAGRMGETQYF. The CDR3 DNA reads as TGCAGTGCTTTGGGACTAGCGGGGAGAATGGGGGAGACCCAGTACTTC.

This clonotype was seen many times. The genes are TRBV6-2 or TRBV6-3 and TRBJ1-5; D gene uncertain. V was trimmed by 8 bases and J by 0 bases, leaving 8 bases between them. Germline-derived CDR1 and CDR2 are MNHEY and SVGEGT. The CDR3 runs 13 residues. This chain's CDR3 is CASRTDSNQPQHF. Written as DNA, the CDR3 is TGTGCCAGCCGGACGGATAGCAATCAGCCCCAGCATTTT.